The subject of this entry is one T cell receptor (beta chain). This clone has only a few counts. Its binding antigen is unknown. No base quality values were provided; no much bigger clone lies one nucleotide off. One collaborating source in Seattle enrolled patients while the patients were actively infected and followed the patients over time throughout the course of disease. Collaborating institutions collected whole blood in K2EDTA tubes following their own protocols. For TCRbeta analysis, collaborator samples were shipped as frozen whole blood, as isolated PBMCs, or as DNA extracted from either sample type. The source of the sample is a study of blood T cell repertoires in COVID-19 (dated by TCRdb to the early 2020s). Some background on the complete study: Samples covering the acute and convalescent phases of COVID-19 were provided by collaborators in the United States, Italy and Spain. The prospective study material was composed of cDNA or gDNA derived from T cells, B-cell-depleted T cells, or PBMCs. HLA class I and class II types, where available, came from metadata supplied by the sample provider rather than from assay-based typing. Nearly every sample came with metadata listing a de-identified subject ID, COVID-19 status, age in years and sex. Deeply sampled blood TCRbeta repertoires from subjects exposed to, actively infected with, or recovered from COVID-19 were included in the dataset. A freely available public database, intended as a resource for researchers studying the immune response to SARS-CoV-2, is where the repertoires were released. Samples came from the ongoing ImmuneRACE study (first 160 participants) plus 1,254 subjects from 6 global collaborators. The investigation overall reported the following: The amount of clinical and demographic metadata varied by source and participant and was provided uncurated.

TCRbeta CDR3 regions were amplified from genomic DNA by means of the immunoSEQ Assay, a bias-controlled multiplex PCR. As for how the authors treated the data: The number of nucleated cells in each sample was estimated from the amplification of reference gene primers within the assay. Sequence reads were collapsed and filtered to measure the absolute abundance of every unique TCRbeta CDR3 rearrangement. For each sample, productive Simpson clonality was calculated as the square root of Simpson's diversity index across productive rearrangements. The table comes from immuneACCESS by way of TCRdb, which keeps in-frame sequences with V and J called. Part of the clones is missing from these tables; in studies checked, under half for an unresolved V gene and the rest for unknown reasons. V and J calls and clone size are given by that table; D and trimming were obtained from the DNA. The sample table contains about 150,000 clones; only one count was recorded for roughly 84% of them. 0.63% of the sample is in the top ten clones.

V is cut back by 4 bases and J by 1 base, with 9 bases in the junction unmatched. The germline V gene specifies SNHLY as CDR1 and FYNNEI as CDR2. CDR3 length: 17 amino acids, cysteine to phenylalanine. The entry retains the CDR3 DNA only, 51 bases that are in frame from base 1. The sample was peripheral blood. The V and J genes are TRBV2 and TRBJ1-5; TRBD1 lines up with 8 middle nucleotides. The receptor was isolated from a man in his 60s with COVID-19, enrolled during active disease. The nucleotide sequence reads TGTGCCAGCAGTGGGACAGGGTCACTTTTAAGCAATCAGCCCCAGCATTTT. Translation gives CASSGTGSLLSNQPQHF. When the CDR3 is completed using the reference TRBV2 and TRBJ1-5 genes on either side, the full variable domain is EPEVTQTPSHQVTQMGQEVILRCVPISNHLYFYWYRQILGQKVEFLVSFYNNEISEKSEIFDDQFSVERPDGSNFTLKIRSTKLEDSAMYFCASSGTGSLLSNQPQHFGDGTRLSIL.